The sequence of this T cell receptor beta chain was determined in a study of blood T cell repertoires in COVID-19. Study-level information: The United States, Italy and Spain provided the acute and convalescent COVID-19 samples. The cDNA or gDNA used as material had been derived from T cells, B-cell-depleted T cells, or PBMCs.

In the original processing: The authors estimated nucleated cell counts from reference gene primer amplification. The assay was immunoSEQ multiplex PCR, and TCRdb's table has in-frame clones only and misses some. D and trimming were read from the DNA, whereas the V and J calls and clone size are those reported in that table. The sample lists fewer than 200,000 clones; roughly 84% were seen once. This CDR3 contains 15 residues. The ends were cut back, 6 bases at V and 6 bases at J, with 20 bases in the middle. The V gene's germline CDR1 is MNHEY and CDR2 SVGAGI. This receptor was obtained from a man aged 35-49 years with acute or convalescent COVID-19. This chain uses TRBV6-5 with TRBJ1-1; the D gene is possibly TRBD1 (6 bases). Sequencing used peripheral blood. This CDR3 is CASRPPQGPTAEAFF. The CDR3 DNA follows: TGTGCCAGCAGGCCCCCCCAGGGGCCTACGGCTGAAGCTTTCTTT.